These 6 T cell receptor beta chains originate from one sample sequenced in a study of blood T cell repertoires in COVID-19. Some clones are missing from TCRdb's copy, which holds only in-frame ones; the method was immunoSEQ multiplex PCR. The sample lists about 48,000 clones; under 90% were seen once. Sequencing was done on a sample of peripheral blood. Source of these receptors: an elderly woman with COVID-19, enrolled during active disease.

V is TRBV4-2 and J is TRBJ1-5; TRBD1 matches 8 bases. Germline values: CDR1 LGHNA, CDR2 YNFKEQ. The V segment lost 4 bases and the J segment 7 bases; nucleotides outside the gene matches: 9. This CDR3 has 15 amino acids. CDR3 coding DNA: TGTGCCAGCAGCCTTGTTGACAGGGGCGGGCAGCCCCAGCATTTT. Its translation is CASSLVDRGGQPQHF.

CDR3 residues: CASSDQGDGDGYTF. As DNA, the CDR3 is TGTGCCAGCTCGGATCAGGGGGACGGGGATGGCTACACCTTC. This chain links TRBV18 with TRBJ1-2; TRBD1 matches 7 bases. The germline gives CDR1 KGHSH, CDR2 LQKENI. This CDR3 has 14 residues. Trimming at V came to 6 bases and at J to 6 bases, leaving 10 bases not matched to a gene.

The chain combines TRBV15 with TRBJ2-4, with unresolved D. V was trimmed by 1 base and J by 0 bases, leaving 10 bases between them. Germline CDR1 is LNHNV and CDR2 is YYDKDF (reference sequence). The CDR3 loop spans 16 amino acids. The CDR3, as DNA: TGTGCCACCAGCAGAGTTCAGGTCGTAGCCAAAAACATTCAGTACTTC. The encoded protein is CATSRVQVVAKNIQYF.

The rearrangement links TRBV9 to TRBJ1-1; 9 bases align to TRBD1. Germline-derived CDR1 and CDR2 are SGDLS and YYNGEE. V lost 0 bases to trimming and J lost 10 bases; unmatched junction nucleotides: 7. This CDR3 spans 14 amino acids. The CDR3 sequence: CASSVELGQGRAFF. The CDR3 bases are TGTGCCAGCAGCGTAGAACTGGGACAGGGACGAGCTTTCTTT.

J is TRBJ2-1 and V is TRBV18, with 10 nucleotides matching TRBD2. The CDR3 loop spans 19 amino acids. Germline assignment: CDR1 KGHSH and CDR2 LQKENI. With V trimmed by 0 bases and J by 1 base, 9 bases remained unmatched. CDR3: CASSPPWQLAGPSYNEQFF. The CDR3 nucleotides read TGTGCCAGCTCACCACCGTGGCAACTAGCGGGGCCATCCTACAATGAGCAGTTCTTC.

The chain has TRBV30 and TRBJ2-2; 7 nucleotides match TRBD1. Germline lookup yields CDR1 GTSNPN and CDR2 SVGIG (reference sequence). This CDR3 has 13 amino acids. V trimming: 2 bases; J trimming: 7 bases; junction bases outside the gene matches: 4. The CDR3 sequence is CAWSRQGNGELFF. DNA for the CDR3: TGTGCCTGGAGTCGACAGGGTAACGGGGAGCTGTTTTTT. The full variable domain, with the rest looked up from reference TRBV30 and TRBJ2-2, is SQTIHQWPATLVQPVGSPLSLECTVEGTSNPNLYWYRQAAGRGLQLLFYSVGIGQISSEVPQNLSASRPQDRQFILSSKKLLLSDSGFYLCAWSRQGNGELFFGEGSRLTVL.